This entry features one TCR beta chain sequence. The antigen remains unidentified. These data are taken from a study of T cells expressing NK-cell markers. Study-wide context: All TCR beta repertoires analysed originated from sorted CD3+CD56+NKG2C+, CD3+CD56+NKG2C- and CD3+CD56-NKG2C+ T cells. Seven of the eight sequenced donors were classified as HCMV-seropositive, and one was classified as seronegative. Findings and limits, study-wide: A handful of donors showed these clonotypes also leading the CD3+CD56-NKG2C+ fraction.

The germline V gene has CDR1 SGHDN and CDR2 FVKESK. This CDR3 spans 15 amino acids. Beta-chain TCR cDNA was generated via 5'RACE template switching with UMIs. TCRdb reprocessed the 5' RACE reads and keeps a single row for each CDR3 protein, giving no DNA. The sample table includes about 460,000 distinct CDR3 sequences. J is TRBJ2-1 and V is TRBV14; TCRdb indicates TRBD1, and absent DNA this call remains unverified. The specimen was blood T cells: a sorted CD56 or NKG2C T cell subset, CD4+ or CD8+ T cells, or bulk PBMC T cells (not recorded which). The clonotype comes from a woman aged 45-65 years in good health. CDR3 amino acids: CASSQGPGKVWGQFF.